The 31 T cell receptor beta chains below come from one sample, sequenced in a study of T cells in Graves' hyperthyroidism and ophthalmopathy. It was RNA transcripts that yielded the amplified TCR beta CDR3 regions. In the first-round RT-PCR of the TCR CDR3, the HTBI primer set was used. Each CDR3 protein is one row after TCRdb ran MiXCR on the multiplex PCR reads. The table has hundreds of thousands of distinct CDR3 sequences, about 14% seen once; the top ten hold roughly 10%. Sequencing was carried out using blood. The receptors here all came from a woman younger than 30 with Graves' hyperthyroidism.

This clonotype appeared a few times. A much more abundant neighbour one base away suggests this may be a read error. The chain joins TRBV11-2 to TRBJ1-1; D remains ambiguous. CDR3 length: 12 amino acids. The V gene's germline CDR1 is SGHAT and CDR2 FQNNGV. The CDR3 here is CASSGENTGAFF. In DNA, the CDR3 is TGTGCCAGCAGCGGAGAGAACACTGGAGCTTTCTTT.

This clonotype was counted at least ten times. This CDR3 is CASSSVRRGRTEAFF. In nucleotides, the CDR3 is TGTGCCAGCAGTTCCGTAAGGCGGGGTCGCACTGAAGCTTTCTTT. This chain uses TRBV27 with TRBJ1-1; D remains unclear. V was shortened by 4 bases and J by 4 bases, with 16 bases between the two germline ends. CDR1 is MNHEY, CDR2 SMNVEV, per germline (reference sequence). This CDR3 spans 15 amino acids.

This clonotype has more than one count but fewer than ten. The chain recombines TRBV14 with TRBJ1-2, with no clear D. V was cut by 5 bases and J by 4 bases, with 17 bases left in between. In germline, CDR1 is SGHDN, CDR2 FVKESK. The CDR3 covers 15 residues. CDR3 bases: TGTGCCAGCAGCGCCCGTAGGGCAGGAATCTATGGCTACACCTTC. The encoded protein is CASSARRAGIYGYTF.

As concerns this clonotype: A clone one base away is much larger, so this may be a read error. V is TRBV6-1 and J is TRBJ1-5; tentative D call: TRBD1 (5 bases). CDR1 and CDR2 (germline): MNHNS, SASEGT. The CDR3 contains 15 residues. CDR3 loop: CAGSEETVSNQPQHF. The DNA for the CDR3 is TGTGCCGGCAGTGAAGAGACAGTGAGCAATCAGCCCCAGCATTTT.

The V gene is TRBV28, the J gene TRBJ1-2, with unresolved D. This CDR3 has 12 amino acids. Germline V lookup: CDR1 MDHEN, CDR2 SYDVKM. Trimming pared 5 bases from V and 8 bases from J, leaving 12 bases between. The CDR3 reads CASSEDHRGYTF. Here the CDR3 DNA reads TGTGCCAGCAGTGAGGATCACCGGGGCTACACCTTC.

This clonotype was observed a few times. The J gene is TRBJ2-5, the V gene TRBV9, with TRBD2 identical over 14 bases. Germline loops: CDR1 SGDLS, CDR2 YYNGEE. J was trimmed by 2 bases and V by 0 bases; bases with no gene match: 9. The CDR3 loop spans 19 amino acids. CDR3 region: CASSVGGGLAGEEQETQYF. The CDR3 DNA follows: TGTGCCAGCAGCGTAGGGGGGGGACTAGCGGGAGAGGAGCAAGAGACCCAGTACTTC.

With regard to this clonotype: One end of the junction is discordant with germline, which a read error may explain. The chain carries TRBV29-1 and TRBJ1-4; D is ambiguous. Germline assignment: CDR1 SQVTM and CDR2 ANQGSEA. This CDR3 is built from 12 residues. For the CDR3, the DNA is TGCAGCGCCACAGAGGGTTGGGAAAAACCGTTTTTT. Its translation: CSATEGWEKPFF.

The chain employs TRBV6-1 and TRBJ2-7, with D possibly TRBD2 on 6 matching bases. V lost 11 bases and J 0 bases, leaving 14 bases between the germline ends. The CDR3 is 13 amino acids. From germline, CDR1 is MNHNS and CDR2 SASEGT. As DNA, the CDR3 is TGTGCCTCCGAGTCGGGGGTCTCCTACGAGCAGTACTTC. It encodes CASESGVSYEQYF.

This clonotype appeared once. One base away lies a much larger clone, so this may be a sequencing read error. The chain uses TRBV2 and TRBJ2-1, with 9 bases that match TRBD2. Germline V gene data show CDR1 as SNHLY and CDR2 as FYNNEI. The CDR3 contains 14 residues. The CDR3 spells CAGSLFGTSNKQFF. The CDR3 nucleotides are TGTGCCGGATCATTGTTCGGGACTAGCAATAAGCAGTTCTTC.

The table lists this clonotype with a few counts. CDR3 in amino acids: CASSFGLAGGPSRSDTQYF. The CDR3 DNA reads TGTGCCAGCAGCTTTGGACTAGCGGGAGGGCCGAGTCGTTCAGATACGCAGTATTTT. The chain links TRBV5-5 to TRBJ2-3; TRBD2 matches 15 bases. Losses at the gene ends were 2 bases for V and 4 bases for J; bases not matched to a gene: 11. The germline gives CDR1 SGHKS, CDR2 YYEKEE (reference sequence). CDR3 length equals 19 residues.

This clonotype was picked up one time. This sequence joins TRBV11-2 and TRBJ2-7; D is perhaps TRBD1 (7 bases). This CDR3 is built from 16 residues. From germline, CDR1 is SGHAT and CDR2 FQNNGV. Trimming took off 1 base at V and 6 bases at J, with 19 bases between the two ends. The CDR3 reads CASSLGSLTGTREQYF. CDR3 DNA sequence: TGTGCCAGCAGCTTAGGTAGTTTGACAGGGACTCGCGAGCAGTACTTC.

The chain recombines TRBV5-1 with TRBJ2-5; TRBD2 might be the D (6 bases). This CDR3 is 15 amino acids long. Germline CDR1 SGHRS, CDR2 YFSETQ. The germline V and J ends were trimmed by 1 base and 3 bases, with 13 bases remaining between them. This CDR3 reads CASSLMDREKETQYF. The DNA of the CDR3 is TGCGCCAGCAGCTTGATGGACCGGGAGAAAGAGACCCAGTACTTC.

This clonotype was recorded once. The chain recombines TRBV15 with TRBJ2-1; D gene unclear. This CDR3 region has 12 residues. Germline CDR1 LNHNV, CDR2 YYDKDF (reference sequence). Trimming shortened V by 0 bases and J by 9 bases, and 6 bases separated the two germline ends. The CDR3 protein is CATSRDSTEQFF. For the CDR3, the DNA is TGTGCCACCAGCAGAGATAGCACTGAGCAGTTCTTC.

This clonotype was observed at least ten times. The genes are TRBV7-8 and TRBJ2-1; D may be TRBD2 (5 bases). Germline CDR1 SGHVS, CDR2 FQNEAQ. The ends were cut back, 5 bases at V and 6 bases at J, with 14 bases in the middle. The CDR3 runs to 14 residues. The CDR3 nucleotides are TGTGCCAGCAGCCCCGGGGTGGACGGCAATGAGCAGTTCTTC. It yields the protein CASSPGVDGNEQFF.

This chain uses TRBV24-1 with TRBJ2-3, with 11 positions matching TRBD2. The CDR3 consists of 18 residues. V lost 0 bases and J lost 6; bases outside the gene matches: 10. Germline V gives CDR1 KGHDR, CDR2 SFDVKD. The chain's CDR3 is CATSDLGPSTSGTDTQYF. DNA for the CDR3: TGTGCCACCAGTGATTTGGGCCCCTCGACTAGCGGGACGGATACGCAGTATTTT.

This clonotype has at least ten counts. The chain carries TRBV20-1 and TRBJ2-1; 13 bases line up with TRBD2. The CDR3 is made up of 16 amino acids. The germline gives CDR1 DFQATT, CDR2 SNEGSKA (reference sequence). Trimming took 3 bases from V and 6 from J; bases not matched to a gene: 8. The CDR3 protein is CSARGPGTSGINEQFF. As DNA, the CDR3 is TGCAGTGCTAGGGGGCCCGGGACTAGCGGGATCAATGAGCAGTTCTTC.

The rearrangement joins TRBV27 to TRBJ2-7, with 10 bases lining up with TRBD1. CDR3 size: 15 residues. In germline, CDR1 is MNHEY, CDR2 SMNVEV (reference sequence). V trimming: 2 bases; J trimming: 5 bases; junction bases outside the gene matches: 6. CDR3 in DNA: TGTGCCAGCAGTTTAGAGGGACAGGGGTCCAACGAGCAGTACTTC. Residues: CASSLEGQGSNEQYF.

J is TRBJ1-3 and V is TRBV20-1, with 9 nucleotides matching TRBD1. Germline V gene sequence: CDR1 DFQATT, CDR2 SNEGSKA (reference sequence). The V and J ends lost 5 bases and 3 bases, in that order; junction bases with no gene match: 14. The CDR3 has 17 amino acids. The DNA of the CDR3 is TGCAGTGCTCTGGGCACGGGGACAGGGTGGTATGGAAACACCATATATTTT. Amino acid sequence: CSALGTGTGWYGNTIYF.

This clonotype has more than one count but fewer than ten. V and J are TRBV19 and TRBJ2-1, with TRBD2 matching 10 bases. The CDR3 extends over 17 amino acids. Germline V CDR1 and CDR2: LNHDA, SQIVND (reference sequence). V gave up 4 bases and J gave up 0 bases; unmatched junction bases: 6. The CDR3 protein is CASSTLAGGSSYNEQFF. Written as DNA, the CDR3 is TGTGCCAGTAGTACCTTAGCGGGAGGCAGCTCCTACAATGAGCAGTTCTTC.

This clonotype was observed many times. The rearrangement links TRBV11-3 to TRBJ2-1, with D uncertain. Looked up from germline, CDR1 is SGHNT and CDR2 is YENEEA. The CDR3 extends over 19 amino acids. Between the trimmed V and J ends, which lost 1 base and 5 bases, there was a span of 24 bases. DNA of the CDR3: TGTGCCAGCAGCTTAGTTGCGCCCCGACTCCCGGGTGTACACAATGAGCAGTTCTTC. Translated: CASSLVAPRLPGVHNEQFF.

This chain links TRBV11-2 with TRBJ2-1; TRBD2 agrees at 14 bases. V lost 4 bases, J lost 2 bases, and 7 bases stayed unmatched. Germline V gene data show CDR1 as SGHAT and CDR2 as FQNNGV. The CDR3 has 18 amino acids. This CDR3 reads CASSSGGLAGGPYNEQFF. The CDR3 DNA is TGTGCCAGCAGCTCCGGTGGACTAGCGGGAGGACCCTACAATGAGCAGTTCTTC.

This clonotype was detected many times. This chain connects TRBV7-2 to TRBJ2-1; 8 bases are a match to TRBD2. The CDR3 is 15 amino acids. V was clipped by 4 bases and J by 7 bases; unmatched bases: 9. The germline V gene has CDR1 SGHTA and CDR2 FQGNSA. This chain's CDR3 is CASSSYSGTNNEQFF. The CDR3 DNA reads TGTGCCAGCAGCTCATATAGCGGGACCAATAATGAGCAGTTCTTC.

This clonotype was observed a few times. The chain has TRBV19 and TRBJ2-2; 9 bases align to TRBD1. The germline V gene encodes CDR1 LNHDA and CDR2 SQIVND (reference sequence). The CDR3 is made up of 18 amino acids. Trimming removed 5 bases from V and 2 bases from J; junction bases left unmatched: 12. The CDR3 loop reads CASSFPEDRGVNTGELFF. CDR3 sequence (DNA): TGTGCCAGTAGTTTCCCCGAGGACAGGGGAGTAAACACCGGGGAGCTGTTTTTT.

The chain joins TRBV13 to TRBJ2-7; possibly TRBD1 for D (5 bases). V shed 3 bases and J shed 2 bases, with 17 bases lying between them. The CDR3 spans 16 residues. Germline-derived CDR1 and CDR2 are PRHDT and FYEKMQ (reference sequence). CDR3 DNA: TGTGCCAGCAGCTTGGGGCTGAGGACGTTGACCTACGAGCAGTACTTC. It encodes CASSLGLRTLTYEQYF.

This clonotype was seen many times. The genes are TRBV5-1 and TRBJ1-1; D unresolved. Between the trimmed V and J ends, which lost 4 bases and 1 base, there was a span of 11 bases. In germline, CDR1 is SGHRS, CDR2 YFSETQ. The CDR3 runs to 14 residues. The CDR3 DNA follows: TGCGCCAGCAGCCCTCAGACTTCGAACACTGAAGCTTTCTTT. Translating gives CASSPQTSNTEAFF.

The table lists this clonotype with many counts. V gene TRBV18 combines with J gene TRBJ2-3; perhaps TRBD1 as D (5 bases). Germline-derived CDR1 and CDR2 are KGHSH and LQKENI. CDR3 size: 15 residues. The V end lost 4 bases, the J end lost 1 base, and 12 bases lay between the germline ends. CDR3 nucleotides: TGTGCCAGCTCACGGACACCAGCAGGCACAGATACGCAGTATTTT. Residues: CASSRTPAGTDTQYF.

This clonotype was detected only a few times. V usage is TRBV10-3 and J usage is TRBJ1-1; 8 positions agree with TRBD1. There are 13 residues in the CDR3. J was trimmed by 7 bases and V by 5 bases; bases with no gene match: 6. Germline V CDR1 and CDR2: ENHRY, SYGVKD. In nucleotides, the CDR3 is TGTGCCATCAGTTCGGACAGGGAGGGTGAAGCTTTCTTT. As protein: CAISSDREGEAFF.

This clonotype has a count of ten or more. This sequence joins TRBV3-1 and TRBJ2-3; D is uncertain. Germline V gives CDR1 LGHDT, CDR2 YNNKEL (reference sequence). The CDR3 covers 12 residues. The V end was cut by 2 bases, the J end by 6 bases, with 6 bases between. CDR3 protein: CASSQLTDTQYF. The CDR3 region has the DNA TGTGCCAGCAGCCAACTGACGGATACGCAGTATTTT.

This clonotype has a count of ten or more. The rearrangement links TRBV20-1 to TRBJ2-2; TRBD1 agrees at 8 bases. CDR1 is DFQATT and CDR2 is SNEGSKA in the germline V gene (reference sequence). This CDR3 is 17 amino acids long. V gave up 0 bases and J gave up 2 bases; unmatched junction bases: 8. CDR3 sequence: CSARDRLRGPNTGELFF. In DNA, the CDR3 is TGCAGTGCTAGAGATAGACTCAGGGGGCCAAACACCGGGGAGCTGTTTTTT.

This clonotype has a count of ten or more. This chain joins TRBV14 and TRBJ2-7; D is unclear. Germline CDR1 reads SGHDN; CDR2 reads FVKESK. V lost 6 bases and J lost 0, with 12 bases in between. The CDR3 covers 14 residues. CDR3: CASSPTESSYEQYF. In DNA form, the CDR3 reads TGTGCCAGCAGTCCGACCGAAAGCTCCTACGAGCAGTACTTC.

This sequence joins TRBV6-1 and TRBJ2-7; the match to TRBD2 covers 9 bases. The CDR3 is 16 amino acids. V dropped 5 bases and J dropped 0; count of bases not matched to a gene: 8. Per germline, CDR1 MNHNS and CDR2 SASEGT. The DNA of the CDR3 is TGTGCCAGCAGTAGAAGCGGCGGGAGGGCCTCCTACGAGCAGTACTTC. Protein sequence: CASSRSGGRASYEQYF.